The TCR beta chain described here comes from a study of T cell responses to AZD1222 COVID-19 vaccine. On this clone itself: Its antigen is not identified. The same CDR3 is also encoded by other DNA sequences in this sample.

Study findings and constraints: Baseline seropositivity characterized only a handful of AZD1222 recipients. Spike-specific TCR breadth rose after two AZD1222 doses, and depth rose as well. As reported, nearly half of all spike-specific TCRs target variant regions that are unmutated. Donors skewed white British and female; clonal diversity was possibly underestimated.

Profiling relied on immunoSEQ multiplex PCR, and the TCRdb table lists in-frame clones only, not all of them. The repertoire holds roughly 150,000 clones, 92% seen once, with more than 1% in the top ten. The V end lost 1 base, the J end lost 2 bases, and 2 bases lay between the germline ends. Germline V gene lookup returns CDR1 SGHRS and CDR2 YFSETQ. The CDR3 runs 12 residues. This chain links TRBV5-1 with TRBJ2-3, with unresolved D. Source: peripheral blood, taken 28 days after the second AZD1222 dose. The sequence was obtained from an adult who received the AZD1222 COVID-19 vaccine. Written as DNA, the CDR3 is TGCGCCAGCAGCTTGAACACAGATACGCAGTATTTT. It yields the protein CASSLNTDTQYF. The whole variable domain, filled in from reference TRBV5-1 and TRBJ2-3, reads KAGVTQTPRYLIKTRGQQVTLSCSPISGHRSVSWYQQTPGQGLQFLFEYFSETQRNKGNFPGRFSGRQFSNSRSEMNVSTLELGDSALYLCASSLNTDTQYFGPGTRLTVL.